This T cell receptor beta chain was profiled in a study of blood T cell repertoires in COVID-19. Across the whole study: PBMCs, B-cell-depleted T cells, or T cells provided the cDNA or gDNA that made up the material.

Repertoires were generated with immunoSEQ multiplex PCR, while TCRdb's copy carries only in-frame clones and drops some. The table shows some 110,000 clones, with roughly 80% occurring only once. Germline V gene sequence: CDR1 KGHDR, CDR2 SFDVKD. There are 16 residues in the CDR3. Trimming shortened V by 3 bases and J by 7 bases, and 19 bases separated the two germline ends. The V and J genes are TRBV24-1 and TRBJ2-3, with D perhaps matching TRBD2 (6 bases). Material: peripheral blood. The source is a woman aged 80 or over with active or convalescent COVID-19. CDR3 in amino acids: CATSDPRDFFSHTQYF. CDR3 DNA sequence: TGTGCCACCAGTGATCCCCGGGACTTTTTTTCCCATACGCAGTATTTT.